This T cell receptor (beta chain) came from a study of T cells in Graves' hyperthyroidism and ophthalmopathy (dated by TCRdb to 2018 to 2020). Background for the entire study: Peripheral blood samples were taken at initial diagnosis, before any treatment was given. The roughly 91 discovery patients were randomly divided into training and test sets at a 7:3 ratio. Thyroid tissue and blood T-cell repertoires from six Graves' hyperthyroidism patients were also compared in the study. The paper reports TCR Vbeta CDR3 sequencing of about 140 peripheral blood samples: 40 or so ophthalmopathy, about 75 hyperthyroidism and around 17 progressor patients. After sampling, hyperthyroidism patients received methimazole starting at 30 mg daily, and ophthalmopathy patients received high-dose intravenous methylprednisolone. An independent validation cohort of some 18 hyperthyroidism patients and over 15 patients who later progressed to ophthalmopathy tested prospective prediction of ophthalmopathy. A discovery cohort of around 98 patients, roughly 43 with Graves' ophthalmopathy and 57 with stable Graves' hyperthyroidism, was used to find distinguishing TCR V-J signatures.

The TCR beta CDR3 regions were amplified from the RNA transcripts. The TCR CDR3 was subjected to a first round of RT-PCR using the HTBI primer set and the Qiagen OneStep RT-PCR kit. Libraries were constructed in a second round of multiplex PCR, after which size selection and purification were carried out. The libraries were sequenced on an Illumina HiSeq2000 using paired-end 100 bp reads. Per the authors' processing: SOAPnuke was used to process the raw data, throwing out any read that contained adapters or uncalled bases, had a mean Phred below 15, or lacked an exact constant-primer or identifier match. High-quality paired reads were merged using COPE v1.2.5, and each unique nucleotide sequence was defined as a clonotype. MiTCR v1.1 was used to align clonotypes to the IMGT TRBV, TRBD and TRBJ reference segments. Analysis was restricted to V-J combinations with a frequency above 0.0001, which covered about 99% of repertoires. The TCS score was defined as the ratio of F50 (clonal expansion) to E x V (chaos), calculated using BLOSUM62-based TCRdist between CDR3 peptides within each V-J. Welch's t-statistics and random forest reduced 450 to 600 V-J features to roughly 13, which were used in a naive Bayes classifier (R e1071). The similarity between thyroid and blood repertoires was quantified using the Morisita-Horn index. The raw public data were reprocessed by TCRdb itself: fastp quality trimming at Q25, MiXCR clonotype calling, in-frame beta chains only. Identical CDR3 proteins give one entry, which carries the most common genes and DNA. The V and J calls were not made by the authors but by TCRdb's processing. For this sample the table gives around 760,000 distinct CDR3 sequences, of which 30% to 40% were detected only once. Clones ranked in the top ten supply roughly 30% of the sample.

Study-wide findings and limitations: A 13 V-J signature model separated ophthalmopathy from stable hyperthyroidism, with approximately 86% sensitivity and 81% to 83% specificity in cross-validation and 80%/75% in testing. No statistical method was used to set the sample size in advance, and investigators knew the group allocation. Most expanded thyroid clonotypes (frequency above 0.001) were also detected in blood, suggesting blood repertoires may reflect thyroid immune responses. During validation, the model predicted progression to ophthalmopathy a median of approximately 6 months ahead of onset, with just under 71% sensitivity and about 75% specificity.

The CDR3 sequence holds 13 residues, the cysteine and phenylalanine included. Just the 39-base CDR3 DNA is kept, in frame starting at base 1. CDR1 and CDR2 are drawn from the germline V gene: MGHRA, YSYEKL. V was cut back by 0 bases and J by 3 bases, leaving a gap of 5 bases between them. Graves' hyperthyroidism was defined as stable when no progression to ophthalmopathy occurred over 18 months of follow-up. Hyperthyroidism patients were aged 18 to 65 years and newly diagnosed, with disease duration of less than 2 months. Exclusion was applied to patients with uncontrolled infections, other autoimmune diseases, pregnancy or lactation. Diagnoses were based on clinical symptoms, serum thyroxine and TRAb, thyroid ultrasound and orbital computed tomography. Ficoll-Paque density gradient centrifugation was used to isolate PBMCs from approximately 11 ml of fresh peripheral blood. Total RNA was extracted using Trizol reagent, and RNA quality was assessed on an Agilent 2100 Bioanalyzer.

This clonotype has a handful of counts. What antigen it recognizes has not been identified. No base quality information exists; no much larger clone differs at one position. Sequenced material: blood. This receptor chain uses TRBV4-1 and TRBJ1-2; the D gene identity is not certain. This TCR came from a woman in her 40s with Graves' hyperthyroidism. Here the CDR3 is given as CASSQEVDYGYTF. The nucleotide sequence reads TGCGCCAGCAGCCAAGAGGTCGACTATGGCTACACCTTC.